This paragraph covers one T cell receptor beta chain sequence. The antigen is not known. Second doses that came at about 4 or about 12 weeks were put together. J was trimmed by 8 bases and V by 3 bases; bases with no gene match: 12. The CDR3 is 15 amino acids. Looked up from germline, CDR1 is KGHSH and CDR2 is LQKENI. Sequencing was performed with immunoSEQ multiplex PCR; in TCRdb, only in-frame clones are kept and a portion is missing. This sample carries more than 100,000 clones, about 90% of them seen once, and the ten largest clones take about 7.5%. The data are from a study of T cell responses to AZD1222 COVID-19 vaccine. General study findings and limits: Spike-spanning, vaccine-associated CD4 TCRs were dominant at 160-218 and 743-854. Females outnumbered males among donors, who were mostly white British; clonal diversity was possibly underestimated. Repertoires were collected only later (after the peak T cell response had occurred).

Here the sequenced sample was peripheral blood, taken 28 days after the second AZD1222 dose. The clonotype was recovered from an adult who received the AZD1222 COVID-19 vaccine. This chain uses TRBV18 with TRBJ1-2, with 7 bases identical to TRBD1. The CDR3 coding sequence is TGTGCCAGCTCACCCGACTTGACAGGGAATAAGGGCTACACCTTC. It translates to CASSPDLTGNKGYTF.